The rows below give T cell receptor beta chains drawn from one sample of a study of radiation and T cells in renal cell carcinoma. Profiled with immunoSEQ multiplex PCR; TCRdb holds only in-frame clones, not every one. Here the sample spans roughly 170,000 clones, approximately 90% being singletons. The material sequenced was blood, taken from a patient whose treatment included radiotherapy and nephrectomy. Every receptor here comes from a woman aged 50 to 60 with renal cell carcinoma. The CDR3 runs from the conserved cysteine through the conserved F or W.

TRBJ2-5 TRBV4-1 16 CASSQDIRESGETQYF
TRBJ1-1 TRBV6-5 16 CASSYGIGTANTEAFF
TRBJ2-5 TRBV9 15 CASSVGAGGSETQYF
TRBJ1-1 TRBV5-4 15 CASSLMSGRGTEAFF
TRBJ2-1 TRBV29-1 14 CSARDEGVFNEQFF
TRBJ2-7 TRBV6-6 14 CASSSSGSTYEQYF
TRBJ1-4 TRBV4-3 13 CASSRGIEGKLFF
TRBJ1-6 TRBV5-1 14 CASSLQDGDSPLHF
TRBJ2-6 TRBV19 16 CASSIARDSGANVLTF
TRBJ1-5 TRBV9 13 CASSAREGQPQHF
TRBJ1-1 TRBV12-1 14 CASSFPDPSTEAFF
TRBJ1-5 TRBV28 14 CASSFGTGNQPQHF
TRBJ1-2 TRBV2 9 CASSESHTF
TRBJ1-2 TRBV19 14 CASSLDWGNNGYTF